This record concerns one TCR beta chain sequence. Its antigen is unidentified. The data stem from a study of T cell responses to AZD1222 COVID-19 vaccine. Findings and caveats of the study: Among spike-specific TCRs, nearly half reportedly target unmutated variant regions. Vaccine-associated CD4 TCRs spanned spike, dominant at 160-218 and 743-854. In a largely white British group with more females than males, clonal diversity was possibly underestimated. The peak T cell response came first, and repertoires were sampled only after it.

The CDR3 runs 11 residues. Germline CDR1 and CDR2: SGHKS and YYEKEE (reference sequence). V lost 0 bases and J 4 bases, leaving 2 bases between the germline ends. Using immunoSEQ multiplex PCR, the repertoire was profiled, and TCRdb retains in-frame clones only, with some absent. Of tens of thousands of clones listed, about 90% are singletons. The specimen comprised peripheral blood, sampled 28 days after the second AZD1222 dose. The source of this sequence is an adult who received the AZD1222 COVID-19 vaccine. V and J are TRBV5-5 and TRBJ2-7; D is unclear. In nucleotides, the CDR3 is TGTGCCAGCAGCTTGGATTACGAGCAGTACTTC. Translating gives CASSLDYEQYF.